These 26 T cell receptor beta chains were all obtained from the same sample, sequenced in a study of blood T cell repertoires in COVID-19. The assay was immunoSEQ multiplex PCR, and TCRdb's table has in-frame clones only and misses some. Among 180,000 or so clones listed, more than 70% were seen once. Sequenced sample: peripheral blood. The receptors stem from a young man with active or convalescent COVID-19.

The count of this clone is one. V usage is TRBV4-1 and J usage is TRBJ2-7; weak D call: TRBD1 (6 bases). The CDR3 length is 17 residues. V lost 1 base to trimming and J lost 1 base, with 17 bases between them. The germline V gene has CDR1 MGHRA and CDR2 YSYEKL. The DNA of the CDR3 is TGCGCCAGCAGCCAAGGGAGCTCAGGGGATGTATCCTACGAGCAGTACTTC. It translates to CASSQGSSGDVSYEQYF.

The genes are TRBV15 and TRBJ2-2; TRBD1 aligns across 8 bases. Trimming at V came to 0 bases and at J to 4 bases, leaving 7 bases not matched to a gene. The CDR3 has 17 residues. The germline gives CDR1 LNHNV, CDR2 YYDKDF (reference sequence). In nucleotides, the CDR3 is TGTGCCACCAGCAGAGATTATCAGGGGGCGAGCACCGGGGAGCTGTTTTTT. This sequence encodes CATSRDYQGASTGELFF.

The chain links TRBV5-5 to TRBJ2-2; possibly TRBD2 for D (6 bases). Germline V gives CDR1 SGHKS, CDR2 YYEKEE (reference sequence). Trimming stripped 5 bases from V and 3 bases from J, with 11 bases between. This CDR3 is built from 14 residues. CDR3 bases: TGTGCCAGCAGTCTCGGGGACTACACCGGGGAGCTGTTTTTT. Protein: CASSLGDYTGELFF.

The chain links TRBV3-1 (or the pseudogene TRBV3-2) to TRBJ1-1; 10 nucleotides line up with TRBD1. The germline V gene has CDR1 LGHDT and CDR2 YNNKEL (reference sequence). V was pared by 4 bases and J by 5 bases, with 4 bases of the junction left unmatched. This CDR3 region has 14 residues. Here the CDR3 DNA reads TGTGCCAGCAGCCGTGGACAGGGGGGAACTGAAGCTTTCTTT. The encoded protein is CASSRGQGGTEAFF.

This rearrangement joins TRBV15 to TRBJ2-1; 8 bases fit TRBD2. The J segment lost 1 base and the V segment lost 6 bases, leaving 2 bases of the junction unmatched. CDR3 length: 14 amino acids. CDR1 and CDR2 (germline): LNHNV, YYDKDF (reference sequence). CDR3 coding DNA: TGTGCCACCAGGGCGGGAGGATCCTACAATGAGCAGTTCTTC. This gives the protein CATRAGGSYNEQFF.

The chain is built from TRBV6-2 or TRBV6-3 and TRBJ2-1; 9 bases fit TRBD2. The V gene's germline CDR1 is MNHEY and CDR2 SVGEGT. CDR3 size: 16 residues. V lost 4 bases and J lost 0; bases outside the gene matches: 4. CDR3 protein: CASSSGLAPSYNEQFF. CDR3 coding DNA: TGTGCCAGCAGTTCAGGACTAGCGCCCTCCTACAATGAGCAGTTCTTC.

The V call is TRBV30, the J call TRBJ1-5; tentatively, D is TRBD1 (5 bases). The germline CDR1 and CDR2 sequences are GTSNPN and SVGIG (reference sequence). The CDR3 is 15 amino acids. V lost 1 base to trimming and J lost 0 bases, with 10 bases between them. The CDR3 spells CAWSADSYSNQPQHF. The CDR3 coding sequence is TGTGCCTGGAGTGCTGACAGTTATAGCAATCAGCCCCAGCATTTT.

The J gene is TRBJ1-1, the V gene TRBV25-1, with a tentative D call TRBD1 (5 bases). CDR3 size: 16 residues. With 1 base removed from V and 5 bases from J, the gap between germline ends came to 17 bases. Germline CDR1 and CDR2: MGHDK and SYGVNS. The chain's CDR3 is CASSESPGRALTEAFF. The CDR3 bases are TGTGCCAGCAGTGAATCTCCGGGCAGGGCGTTGACTGAAGCTTTCTTT.

The chain has TRBV2 and TRBJ1-4; 7 nucleotides agree with TRBD1. This CDR3 comprises 14 residues. Trimming cost V 3 bases and J 9 bases; bases outside gene matches: 7. Germline lookup yields CDR1 SNHLY and CDR2 FYNNEI. Written as DNA, the CDR3 is TGTGCCAGCAGTGAGACTTTGACAGGGCAAAAACTGTTTTTT. It yields the protein CASSETLTGQKLFF.

This chain links TRBV21-1 with TRBJ1-1; the table's D call, TRBD1, has no DNA check behind it. TRBV21-1 is deemed a pseudogene. This CDR3 contains 19 residues. The CDR3: CASSLRDRDIDGMNTEAFF. The CDR3 DNA follows: TGTGCCAGCAGCCTCCGGGACAGGGACATAGATGGAATGAACACTGAAGCTTTCTTT.

The chain links TRBV12-5 to TRBJ2-3, with 13 nucleotides matching TRBD2. Germline CDR1 and CDR2: LGHNT and FRNRAP. The J segment lost 4 bases and the V segment lost 5 bases, leaving 18 bases of the junction unmatched. The CDR3 loop spans 20 amino acids. CDR3 DNA sequence: TGTGCTAGTGGTCACGGACTAGCGGGAGTAGCCCCGGGTCTTTCAGATACGCAGTATTTT. Its translation is CASGHGLAGVAPGLSDTQYF.

The chain joins TRBV6-1 to TRBJ2-7; 7 nucleotides line up with TRBD2. V shed 3 bases and J 1 base; nucleotides not matched to a gene: 6. The germline V gene has CDR1 MNHNS and CDR2 SASEGT. The CDR3 is 15 amino acids. The CDR3 nucleotides are TGTGCCAGCAGTGAGGGGGAGGGAGGGTCCTACGAGCAGTACTTC. Amino acid sequence: CASSEGEGGSYEQYF.

The rearrangement uses TRBV7-2 and TRBJ2-5; D is uncertain. CDR1 and CDR2 from the germline V gene are SGHTA and FQGNSA. V lost 4 bases to trimming and J lost 5 bases, with 5 bases between them. The length of the CDR3 is 11 residues. The CDR3 reads CASSSLETQYF. CDR3 nucleotides: TGTGCCAGCAGCTCCCTCGAGACCCAGTACTTC. Full variable domain (outside the CDR3, taken from reference TRBV7-2 and TRBJ2-5): GAGVSQSPSNKVTEKGKDVELRCDPISGHTALYWYRQSLGQGLEFLIYFQGNSAPDKSGLPSDRFSAERTGGSVSTLTIQRTQQEDSAVYLCASSSLETQYFGPGTRLLVL.

This chain joins TRBV12-5 and TRBJ2-3; TRBD1 aligns across 7 bases. This CDR3 has 15 residues. Trimming took 6 bases from V and 0 from J; bases not matched to a gene: 6. Germline V gene sequence: CDR1 LGHNT, CDR2 FRNRAP. The CDR3 DNA sequence: TGTGCTAGTGGATCGGGACAGACAAGCACAGATACGCAGTATTTT. Protein sequence: CASGSGQTSTDTQYF.

This chain uses TRBV14 with TRBJ1-2; D is ambiguous. CDR3 size: 15 residues. Germline V CDR1 and CDR2: SGHDN, FVKESK. Trimming removed 0 bases from V and 6 bases from J, with 14 bases in between. The CDR3 region has the DNA TGTGCCAGCAGCCAAGATTGGGGAGAGGGCGATGGCTACACCTTC. This translates into CASSQDWGEGDGYTF.

The gene calls are TRBV4-2 and TRBJ2-7; perhaps TRBD2 as D (5 bases). Trimming cost V 4 bases and J 0 bases, with 10 bases left between them. The CDR3 is 14 residues long. From germline, CDR1 is LGHNA and CDR2 YNFKEQ. This CDR3 reads CASSRNRDSYEQYF. In DNA form, the CDR3 reads TGTGCCAGCAGCCGCAACCGGGACTCCTACGAGCAGTACTTC.

This chain connects TRBV6-1 to TRBJ2-4, with D possibly matching TRBD1 (5 bases). This CDR3 comprises 19 residues. V was trimmed by 2 bases and J by 0 bases, leaving 20 bases between them. Per germline, CDR1 MNHNS and CDR2 SASEGT. The CDR3 DNA is TGTGCCAGCAGTGAAAGGAACCCAAGGGGTCAACTAGCCAAAAACATTCAGTACTTC. This sequence encodes CASSERNPRGQLAKNIQYF.

V is TRBV5-6 and J is TRBJ2-3, with a possible D match to TRBD2 (5 bases). V was cut by 4 bases and J by 0 bases, with 12 bases left in between. Germline CDR1 is SGHDT and CDR2 is YYEEEE. The CDR3 runs 15 residues. The CDR3: CASSLDWASTDTQYF. In DNA, the CDR3 is TGTGCCAGCAGCCTGGACTGGGCTAGCACAGATACGCAGTATTTT.

As DNA, the CDR3 is TGTGCCAGCAGCCCCACACACTCTGGAAACACCATATATTTT. Protein product: CASSPTHSGNTIYF. This chain connects TRBV2 to TRBJ1-3; D is uncertain. This CDR3 has 14 residues. V dropped 6 bases and J dropped 0 bases, with 9 bases sitting between them. Germline V CDR1 and CDR2: SNHLY, FYNNEI.

The J gene is TRBJ2-7, the V gene TRBV24-1; TRBD1 aligns across 10 bases. Trimming took 10 bases from V and 5 from J; bases not matched to a gene: 13. Germline V gene lookup returns CDR1 KGHDR and CDR2 SFDVKD. The CDR3 runs to 15 residues. The CDR3 here is CATADRDRGSHEQYF. CDR3 nucleotide sequence: TGTGCCACTGCCGACCGGGACAGGGGATCACACGAGCAGTACTTC.

This chain joins TRBV27 and TRBJ2-3; TRBD2 aligns across 9 bases. The CDR3 covers 16 residues. Germline V gene sequence: CDR1 MNHEY, CDR2 SMNVEV (reference sequence). V was pared by 5 bases and J by 4 bases, with 10 bases of the junction left unmatched. In DNA form, the CDR3 reads TGTGCCAGCAGTCCAATAGCGGGAGAGTTATCAGATACGCAGTATTTT. It specifies CASSPIAGELSDTQYF.

The rearrangement joins TRBV27 to TRBJ1-6; no clear D gene. Germline-derived CDR1 and CDR2 are MNHEY and SMNVEV (reference sequence). The CDR3 extends over 14 amino acids. V lost 8 bases to trimming and J lost 6 bases, with 14 bases between them. CDR3 in amino acids: CASSPGFRNSPLHF. The DNA of the CDR3 is TGTGCCAGCTCCCCGGGGTTTCGTAATTCACCCCTCCACTTT.

V usage is TRBV10-2 and J usage is TRBJ2-5, with TRBD2 identical over 9 bases. The CDR3 covers 13 residues. Per the germline V gene, CDR1 is WSHSY and CDR2 is SAAADI. The junction had 2 bases not matched to a gene; V was cut back by 5 bases and J by 4 bases. CDR3 sequence (DNA): TGCGCCAGCAGTATAGCGGGGGCAGAGACCCAGTACTTC. This sequence encodes CASSIAGAETQYF.

CDR3 amino acids: CASSYFNYEQYF. As DNA, the CDR3 is TGTGCCAGCAGCTATTTTAATTACGAGCAGTACTTC. The chain links TRBV5-6 to TRBJ2-7; no clear D. The length of the CDR3 is 12 residues. V was shortened by 3 bases and J by 4 bases, with 8 bases between the two germline ends. The germline V gene encodes CDR1 SGHDT and CDR2 YYEEEE.

This clone came up once. The chain employs TRBV9 and TRBJ1-1; 7 bases are a match to TRBD1. Germline-derived CDR1 and CDR2 are SGDLS and YYNGEE. The CDR3 contains 15 residues. V lost 3 bases and J lost 5; bases outside the gene matches: 10. CDR3 coding DNA: TGTGCCAGCAGCGCTTTGGACAGGCTAGAGACTGAAGCTTTCTTT. Translation: CASSALDRLETEAFF. The full variable domain, completed using reference TRBV9 and TRBJ1-1, is DSGVTQTPKHLITATGQRVTLRCSPRSGDLSVYWYQQSLDQGLQFLIQYYNGEERAKGNILERFSAQQFPDLHSELNLSSLELGDSALYFCASSALDRLETEAFFGQGTRLTVV.

This clone was seen a few times. This sequence joins TRBV10-1 and TRBJ2-2, with 8 positions matching TRBD2. Germline V gives CDR1 WNHNN, CDR2 SYGVQD (reference sequence). This CDR3 contains 14 residues. With 6 bases clipped from V and 3 bases from J, the junction kept 3 bases outside the gene matches. Here the CDR3 reads CASRLAADTGELFF. CDR3 nucleotides: TGCGCCAGCAGACTAGCGGCGGACACCGGGGAGCTGTTTTTT.